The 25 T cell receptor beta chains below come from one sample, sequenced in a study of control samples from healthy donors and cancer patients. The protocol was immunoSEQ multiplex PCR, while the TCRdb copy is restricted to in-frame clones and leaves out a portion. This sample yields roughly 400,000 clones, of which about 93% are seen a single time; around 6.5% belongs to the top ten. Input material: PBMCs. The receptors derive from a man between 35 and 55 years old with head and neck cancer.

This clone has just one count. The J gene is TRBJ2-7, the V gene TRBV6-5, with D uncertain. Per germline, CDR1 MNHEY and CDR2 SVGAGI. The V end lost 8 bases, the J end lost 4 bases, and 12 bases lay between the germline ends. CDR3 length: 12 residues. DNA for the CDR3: TGTGCCAGCGCCTACCATGAGTACGAGCAGTACTTC. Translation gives CASAYHEYEQYF.

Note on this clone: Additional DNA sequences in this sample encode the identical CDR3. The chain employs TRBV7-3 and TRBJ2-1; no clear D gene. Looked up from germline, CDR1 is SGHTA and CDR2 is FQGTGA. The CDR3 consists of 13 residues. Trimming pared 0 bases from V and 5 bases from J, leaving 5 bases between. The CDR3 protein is CASSLTPNNEQFF. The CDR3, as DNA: TGTGCCAGCAGCTTAACTCCTAACAATGAGCAGTTCTTC.

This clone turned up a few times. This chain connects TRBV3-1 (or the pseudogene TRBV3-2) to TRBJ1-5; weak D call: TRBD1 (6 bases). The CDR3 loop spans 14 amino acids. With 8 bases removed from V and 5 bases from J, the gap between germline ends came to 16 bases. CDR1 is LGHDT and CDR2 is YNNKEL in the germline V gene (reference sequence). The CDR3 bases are TGTGCCAGCCCTAGAATCAGGGGACATCAGCCCCAGCATTTT. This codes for CASPRIRGHQPQHF.

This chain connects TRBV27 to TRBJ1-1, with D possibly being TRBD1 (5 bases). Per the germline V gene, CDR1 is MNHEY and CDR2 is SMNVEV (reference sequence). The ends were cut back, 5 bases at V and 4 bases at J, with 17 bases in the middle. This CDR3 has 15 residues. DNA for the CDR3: TGTGCCAGCAGTATAAACGGGAGGGGCATCACTGAAGCTTTCTTT. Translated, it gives CASSINGRGITEAFF.

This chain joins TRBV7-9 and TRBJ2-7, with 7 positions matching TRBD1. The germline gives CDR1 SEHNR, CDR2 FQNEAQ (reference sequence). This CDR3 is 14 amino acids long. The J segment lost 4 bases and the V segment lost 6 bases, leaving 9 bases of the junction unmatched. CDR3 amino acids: CASSSEDRLYEQYF. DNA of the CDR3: TGTGCCAGCAGTTCCGAGGACAGGCTTTACGAGCAGTACTTC.

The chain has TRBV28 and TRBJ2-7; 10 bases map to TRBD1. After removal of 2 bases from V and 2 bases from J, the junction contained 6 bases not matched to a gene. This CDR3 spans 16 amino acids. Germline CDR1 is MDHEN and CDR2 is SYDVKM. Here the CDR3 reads CASSLSGGQGAYEQYF. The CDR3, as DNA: TGTGCCAGCAGTTTAAGCGGCGGACAGGGGGCCTACGAGCAGTACTTC.

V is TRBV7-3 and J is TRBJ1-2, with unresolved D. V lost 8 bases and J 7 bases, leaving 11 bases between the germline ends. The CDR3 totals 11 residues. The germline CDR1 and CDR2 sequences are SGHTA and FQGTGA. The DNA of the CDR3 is TGTGCCAGCCGCAGGCCCGGTGGCTACACCTTC. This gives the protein CASRRPGGYTF.

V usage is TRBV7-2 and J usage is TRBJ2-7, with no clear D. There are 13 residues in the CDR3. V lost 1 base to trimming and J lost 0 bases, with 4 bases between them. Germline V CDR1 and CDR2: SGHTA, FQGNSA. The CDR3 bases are TGTGCCAGCAGCTTAGGGCGCTCCTACGAGCAGTACTTC. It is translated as CASSLGRSYEQYF. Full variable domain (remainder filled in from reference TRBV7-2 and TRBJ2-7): GAGVSQSPSNKVTEKGKDVELRCDPISGHTALYWYRQSLGQGLEFLIYFQGNSAPDKSGLPSDRFSAERTGGSVSTLTIQRTQQEDSAVYLCASSLGRSYEQYFGPGTRLTVT.

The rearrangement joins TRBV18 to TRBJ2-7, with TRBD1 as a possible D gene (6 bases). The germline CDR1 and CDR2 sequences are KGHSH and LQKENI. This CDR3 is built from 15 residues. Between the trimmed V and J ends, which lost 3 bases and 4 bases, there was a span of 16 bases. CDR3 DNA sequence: TGTGCCAGCTCACCTCAACAGGGATTGCTTTACGAGCAGTACTTC. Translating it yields CASSPQQGLLYEQYF.

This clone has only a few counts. CDR3 amino acids: CASGTGWSPLHF. CDR3 DNA: TGTGCCAGCGGGACAGGGTGGTCACCCCTCCACTTT. The chain couples TRBV6-6 to TRBJ1-6; 9 positions agree with TRBD1. The CDR3 loop spans 12 amino acids. The trim removed 8 bases at V and 10 bases at J, leaving 3 bases unmatched. Germline V gene lookup returns CDR1 MNHNY and CDR2 SVGAGI (reference sequence).

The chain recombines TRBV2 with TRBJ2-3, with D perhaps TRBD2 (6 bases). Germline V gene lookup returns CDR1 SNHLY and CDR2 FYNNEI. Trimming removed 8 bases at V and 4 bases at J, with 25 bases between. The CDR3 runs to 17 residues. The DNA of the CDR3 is TGTGCCAGCCCCGGAGGGGTGAGGGATTCGTGGGCAGATACGCAGTATTTT. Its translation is CASPGGVRDSWADTQYF.

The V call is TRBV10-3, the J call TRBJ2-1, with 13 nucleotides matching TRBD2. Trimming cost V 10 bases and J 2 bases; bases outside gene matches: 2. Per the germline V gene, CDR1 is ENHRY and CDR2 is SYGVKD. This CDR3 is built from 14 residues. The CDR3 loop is CATGTSGTYNEQFF. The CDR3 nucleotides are TGTGCCACGGGGACTAGCGGGACCTACAATGAGCAGTTCTTC.

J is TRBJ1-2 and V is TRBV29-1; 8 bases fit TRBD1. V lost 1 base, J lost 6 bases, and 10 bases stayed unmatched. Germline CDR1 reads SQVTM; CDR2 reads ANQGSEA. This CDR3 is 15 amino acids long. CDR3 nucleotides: TGCAGCGTTGAAGTGGTCAGGGGGCAGGGACATGGCTACACCTTC. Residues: CSVEVVRGQGHGYTF.

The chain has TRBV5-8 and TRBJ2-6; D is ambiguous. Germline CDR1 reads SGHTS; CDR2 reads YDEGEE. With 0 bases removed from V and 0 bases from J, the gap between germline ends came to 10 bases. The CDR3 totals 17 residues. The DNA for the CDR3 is TGTGCCAGCAGCTTGGTAGACTTGAGCTCTGGGGCCAACGTCCTGACTTTC. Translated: CASSLVDLSSGANVLTF.

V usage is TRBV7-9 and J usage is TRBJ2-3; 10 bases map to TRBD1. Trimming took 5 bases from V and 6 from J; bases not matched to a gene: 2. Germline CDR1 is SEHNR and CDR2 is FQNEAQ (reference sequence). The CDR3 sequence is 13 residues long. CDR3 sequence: CASSGTGVDTQYF. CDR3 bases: TGTGCCAGCAGCGGGACAGGGGTCGATACGCAGTATTTT.

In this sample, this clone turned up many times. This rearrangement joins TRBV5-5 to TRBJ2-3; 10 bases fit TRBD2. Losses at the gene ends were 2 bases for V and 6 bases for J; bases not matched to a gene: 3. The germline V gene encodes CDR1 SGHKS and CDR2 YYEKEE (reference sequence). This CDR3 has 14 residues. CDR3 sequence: CASSLRSGRDTQYF. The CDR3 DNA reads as TGTGCCAGCAGCTTACGTAGCGGGAGGGATACGCAGTATTTT.

The CDR3: CASSLALETSKGKLFF. The CDR3 region has the DNA TGTGCCAGCAGCTTGGCCTTGGAGACCTCTAAAGGAAAACTGTTTTTT. The chain links TRBV5-4 to TRBJ1-4; D gene uncertain. With 0 bases removed from V and 10 bases from J, the gap between germline ends came to 19 bases. Per germline, CDR1 SGHNT and CDR2 YYREEE (reference sequence). The CDR3 loop spans 16 amino acids.

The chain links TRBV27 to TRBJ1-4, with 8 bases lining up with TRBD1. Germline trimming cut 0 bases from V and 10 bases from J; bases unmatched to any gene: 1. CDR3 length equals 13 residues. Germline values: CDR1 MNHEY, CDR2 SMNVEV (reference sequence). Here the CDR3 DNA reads TGTGCCAGCAGTTTATCGGACAGGGCAAAACTGTTTTTT. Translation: CASSLSDRAKLFF.

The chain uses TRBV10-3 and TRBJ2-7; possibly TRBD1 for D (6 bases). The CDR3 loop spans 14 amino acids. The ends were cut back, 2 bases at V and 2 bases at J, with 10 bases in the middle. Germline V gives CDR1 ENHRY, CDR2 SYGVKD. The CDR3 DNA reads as TGTGCCATCAGTGAGGATCGGACAGCCTACGAGCAGTACTTC. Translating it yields CAISEDRTAYEQYF.

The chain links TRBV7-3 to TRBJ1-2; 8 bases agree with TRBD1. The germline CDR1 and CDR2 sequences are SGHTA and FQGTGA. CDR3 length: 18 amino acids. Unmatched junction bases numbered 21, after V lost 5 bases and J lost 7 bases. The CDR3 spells CASSPGRGQGRFWGGYTF. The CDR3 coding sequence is TGTGCCAGCAGCCCTGGTCGCGGACAGGGTCGATTTTGGGGTGGCTACACCTTC.

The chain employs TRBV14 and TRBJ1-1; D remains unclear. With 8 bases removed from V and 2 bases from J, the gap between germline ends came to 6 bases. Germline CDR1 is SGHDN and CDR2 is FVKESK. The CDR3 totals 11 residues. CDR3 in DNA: TGTGCCAGCGACCTAAACACTGAAGCTTTCTTT. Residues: CASDLNTEAFF.

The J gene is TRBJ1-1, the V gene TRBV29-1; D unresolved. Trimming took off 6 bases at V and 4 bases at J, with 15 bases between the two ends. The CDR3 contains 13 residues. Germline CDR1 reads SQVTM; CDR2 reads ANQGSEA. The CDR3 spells CSVKLDFVTEAFF. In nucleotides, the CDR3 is TGCAGCGTGAAACTAGACTTCGTCACTGAAGCTTTCTTT.

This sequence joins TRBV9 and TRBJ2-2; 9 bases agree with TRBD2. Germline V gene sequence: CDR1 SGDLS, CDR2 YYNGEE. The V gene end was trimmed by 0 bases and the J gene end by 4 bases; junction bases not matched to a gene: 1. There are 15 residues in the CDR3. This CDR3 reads CASSVGGGATGELFF. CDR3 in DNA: TGTGCCAGCAGCGTAGGCGGGGGGGCCACCGGGGAGCTGTTTTTT.

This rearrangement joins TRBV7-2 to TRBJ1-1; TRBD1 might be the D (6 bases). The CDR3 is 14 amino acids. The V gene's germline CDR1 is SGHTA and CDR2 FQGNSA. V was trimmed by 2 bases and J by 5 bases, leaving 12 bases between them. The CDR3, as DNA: TGTGCCAGCAGCTTAAGAGGGGGGACAACTGAAGCTTTCTTT. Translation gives CASSLRGGTTEAFF.

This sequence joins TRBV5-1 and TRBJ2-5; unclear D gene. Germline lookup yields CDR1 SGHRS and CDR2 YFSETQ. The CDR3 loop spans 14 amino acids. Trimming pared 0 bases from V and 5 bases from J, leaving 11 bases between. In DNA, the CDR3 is TGCGCCAGCAGCTTGGCCGTAATCGGGGAGACCCAGTACTTC. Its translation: CASSLAVIGETQYF.